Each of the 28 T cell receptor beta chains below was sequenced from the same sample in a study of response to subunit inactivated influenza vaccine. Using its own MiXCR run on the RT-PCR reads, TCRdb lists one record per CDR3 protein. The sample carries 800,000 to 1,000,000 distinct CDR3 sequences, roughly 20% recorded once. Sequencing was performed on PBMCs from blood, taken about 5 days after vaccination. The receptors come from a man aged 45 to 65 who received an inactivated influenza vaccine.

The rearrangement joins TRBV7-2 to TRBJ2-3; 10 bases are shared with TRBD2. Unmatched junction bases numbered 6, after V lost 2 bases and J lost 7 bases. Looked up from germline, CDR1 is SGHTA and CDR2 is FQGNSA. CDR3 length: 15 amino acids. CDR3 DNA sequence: TGTGCCAGCAGCTTAACTCTAGCGGGAGAATATACGCAGTATTTT. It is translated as CASSLTLAGEYTQYF.

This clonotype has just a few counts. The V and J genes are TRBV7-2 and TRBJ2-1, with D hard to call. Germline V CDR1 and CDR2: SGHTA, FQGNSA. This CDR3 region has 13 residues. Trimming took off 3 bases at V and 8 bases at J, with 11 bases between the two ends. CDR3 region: CASSLGRSDEQFF. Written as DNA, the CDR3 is TGTGCCAGCAGCTTGGGTAGGTCGGATGAGCAGTTCTTC.

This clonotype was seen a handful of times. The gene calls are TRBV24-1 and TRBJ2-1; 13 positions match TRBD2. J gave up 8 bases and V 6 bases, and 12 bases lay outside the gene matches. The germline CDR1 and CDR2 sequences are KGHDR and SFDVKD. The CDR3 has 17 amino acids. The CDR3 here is CATSQLGGLAGFDEQFF. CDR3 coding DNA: TGTGCCACCAGTCAACTGGGGGGACTAGCGGGATTCGATGAGCAGTTCTTC.

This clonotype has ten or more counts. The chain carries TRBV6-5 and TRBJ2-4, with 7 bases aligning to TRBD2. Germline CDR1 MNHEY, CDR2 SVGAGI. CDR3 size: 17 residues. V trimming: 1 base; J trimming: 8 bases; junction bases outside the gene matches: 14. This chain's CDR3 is CASSYFSGRDFRDIQYF. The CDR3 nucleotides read TGTGCCAGCAGTTACTTTTCGGGGAGGGATTTCCGAGACATTCAGTACTTC.

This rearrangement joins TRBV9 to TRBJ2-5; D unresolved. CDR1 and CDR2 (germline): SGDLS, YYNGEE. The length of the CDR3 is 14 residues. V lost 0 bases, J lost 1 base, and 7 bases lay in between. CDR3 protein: CASSVGPGQETQYF. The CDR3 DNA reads TGTGCCAGCAGCGTAGGACCGGGCCAAGAGACCCAGTACTTC.

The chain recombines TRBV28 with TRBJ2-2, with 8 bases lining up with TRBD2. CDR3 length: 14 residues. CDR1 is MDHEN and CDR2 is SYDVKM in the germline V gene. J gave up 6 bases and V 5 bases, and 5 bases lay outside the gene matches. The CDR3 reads CASSTLAGAGELFF. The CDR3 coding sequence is TGTGCCAGCAGTACTCTAGCGGGCGCCGGGGAGCTGTTTTTT. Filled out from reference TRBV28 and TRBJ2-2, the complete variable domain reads DVKVTQSSRYLVKRTGEKVFLECVQDMDHENMFWYRQDPGLGLRLIYFSYDVKMKEKGDIPEGYSVSREKKERFSLILESASTNQTSMYLCASSTLAGAGELFFGEGSRLTVL.

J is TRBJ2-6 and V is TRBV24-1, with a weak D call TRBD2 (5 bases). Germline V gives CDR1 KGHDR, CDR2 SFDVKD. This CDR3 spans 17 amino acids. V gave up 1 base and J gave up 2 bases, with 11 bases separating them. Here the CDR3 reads CATSDFRTGAGANVLTF. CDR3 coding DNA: TGTGCCACCAGTGATTTCCGGACTGGGGCTGGGGCCAACGTCCTGACTTTC.

This chain's CDR3 is CASTETGTVNTGELFF. CDR3 nucleotides: TGTGCCAGCACCGAAACCGGGACAGTGAACACCGGGGAGCTGTTTTTT. The gene calls are TRBV6-1 and TRBJ2-2; TRBD1 matches 7 bases. V was pared by 7 bases and J by 1 base, with 9 bases of the junction left unmatched. The CDR3 sequence is 16 residues long. Germline CDR1 MNHNS, CDR2 SASEGT.

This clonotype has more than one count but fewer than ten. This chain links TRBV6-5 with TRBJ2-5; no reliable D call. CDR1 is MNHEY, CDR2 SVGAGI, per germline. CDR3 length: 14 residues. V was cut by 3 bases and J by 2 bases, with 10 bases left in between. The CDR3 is CASSYHHLQETQYF. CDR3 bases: TGTGCCAGCAGTTATCACCATTTACAAGAGACCCAGTACTTC.

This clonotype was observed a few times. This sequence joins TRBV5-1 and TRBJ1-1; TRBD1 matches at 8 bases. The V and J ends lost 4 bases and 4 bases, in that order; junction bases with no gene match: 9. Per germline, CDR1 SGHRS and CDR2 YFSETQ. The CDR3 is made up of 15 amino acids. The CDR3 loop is CASSLGQGGSTEAFF. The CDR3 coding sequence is TGCGCCAGCAGCCTCGGACAGGGAGGGAGCACTGAAGCTTTCTTT.

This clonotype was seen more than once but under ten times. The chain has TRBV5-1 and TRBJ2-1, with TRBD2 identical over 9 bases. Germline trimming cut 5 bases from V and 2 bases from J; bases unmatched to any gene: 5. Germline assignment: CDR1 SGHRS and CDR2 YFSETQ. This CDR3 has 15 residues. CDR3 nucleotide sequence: TGCGCCAGCAGACTAGCGGGTGTCACCTACAATGAGCAGTTCTTC. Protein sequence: CASRLAGVTYNEQFF.

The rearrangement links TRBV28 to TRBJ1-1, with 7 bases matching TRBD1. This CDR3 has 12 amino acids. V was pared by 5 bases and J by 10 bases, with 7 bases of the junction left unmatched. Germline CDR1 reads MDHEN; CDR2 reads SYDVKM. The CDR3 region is CASSRYQGGAFF. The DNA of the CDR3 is TGTGCCAGCAGTCGCTACCAGGGGGGAGCTTTCTTT.

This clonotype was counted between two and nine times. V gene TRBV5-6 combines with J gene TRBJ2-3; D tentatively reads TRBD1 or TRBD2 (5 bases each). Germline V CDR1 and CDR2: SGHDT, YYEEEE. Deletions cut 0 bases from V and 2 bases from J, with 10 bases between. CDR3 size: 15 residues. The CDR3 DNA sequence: TGTGCCAGCAGCTTGGTGGGACCTGTCACAGATACGCAGTATTTT. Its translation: CASSLVGPVTDTQYF.

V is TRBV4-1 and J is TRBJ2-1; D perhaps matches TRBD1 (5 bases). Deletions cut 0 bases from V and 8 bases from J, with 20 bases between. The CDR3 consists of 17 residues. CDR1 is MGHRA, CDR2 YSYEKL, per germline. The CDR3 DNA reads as TGCGCCAGCAGCCAAGATCCCCCAGGGTTCCAATATCATGAGCAGTTCTTC. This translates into CASSQDPPGFQYHEQFF.

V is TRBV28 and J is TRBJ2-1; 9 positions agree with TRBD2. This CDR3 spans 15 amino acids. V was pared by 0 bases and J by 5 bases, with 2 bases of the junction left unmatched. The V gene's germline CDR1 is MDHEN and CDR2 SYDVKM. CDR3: CASSLWAGGHNEQFF. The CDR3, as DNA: TGTGCCAGCAGTTTATGGGCGGGGGGGCACAATGAGCAGTTCTTC. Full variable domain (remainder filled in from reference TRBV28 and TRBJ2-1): DVKVTQSSRYLVKRTGEKVFLECVQDMDHENMFWYRQDPGLGLRLIYFSYDVKMKEKGDIPEGYSVSREKKERFSLILESASTNQTSMYLCASSLWAGGHNEQFFGPGTRLTVL.

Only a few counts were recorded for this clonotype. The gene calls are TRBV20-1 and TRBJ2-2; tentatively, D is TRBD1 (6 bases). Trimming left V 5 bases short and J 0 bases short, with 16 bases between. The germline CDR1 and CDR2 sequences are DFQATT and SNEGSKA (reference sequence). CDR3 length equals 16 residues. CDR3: CSAEGHPRTNTGELFF. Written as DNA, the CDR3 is TGCAGTGCTGAGGGACACCCTAGAACGAACACCGGGGAGCTGTTTTTT.

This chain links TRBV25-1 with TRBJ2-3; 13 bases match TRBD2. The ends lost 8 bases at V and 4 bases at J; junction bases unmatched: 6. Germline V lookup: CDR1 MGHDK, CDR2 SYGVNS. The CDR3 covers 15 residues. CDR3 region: CASQLAGGIADTQYF. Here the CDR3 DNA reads TGTGCCAGCCAACTAGCGGGAGGGATAGCAGATACGCAGTATTTT.

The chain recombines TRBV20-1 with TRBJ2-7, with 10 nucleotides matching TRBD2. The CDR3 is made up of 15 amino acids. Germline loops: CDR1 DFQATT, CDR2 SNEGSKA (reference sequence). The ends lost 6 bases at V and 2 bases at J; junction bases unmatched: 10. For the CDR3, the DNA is TGCAGTGCGGTCGGGCTAGCGGGAGTTACCTACGAGCAGTACTTC. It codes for CSAVGLAGVTYEQYF.

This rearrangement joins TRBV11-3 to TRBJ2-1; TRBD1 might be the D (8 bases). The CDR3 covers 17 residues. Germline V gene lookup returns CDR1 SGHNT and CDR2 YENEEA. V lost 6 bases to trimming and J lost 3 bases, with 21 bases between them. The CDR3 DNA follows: TGTGCCAGCAGTTCAGGGGGCGGGAGAGGTAACTACAATGAGCAGTTCTTC. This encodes CASSSGGGRGNYNEQFF.

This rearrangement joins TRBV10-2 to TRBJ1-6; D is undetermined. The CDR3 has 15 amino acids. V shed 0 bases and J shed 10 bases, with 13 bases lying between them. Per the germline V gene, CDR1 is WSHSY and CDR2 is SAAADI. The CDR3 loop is CASSESGGRFSPLHF. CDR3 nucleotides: TGCGCCAGCAGTGAGTCGGGAGGCAGATTCTCACCCCTCCACTTT.

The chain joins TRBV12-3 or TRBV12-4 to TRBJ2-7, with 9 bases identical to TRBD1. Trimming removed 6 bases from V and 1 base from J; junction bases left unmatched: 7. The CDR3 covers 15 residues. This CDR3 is CASSRGTGRSYEQYF. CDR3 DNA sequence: TGTGCCAGCAGCCGAGGGACAGGGAGATCCTACGAGCAGTACTTC.

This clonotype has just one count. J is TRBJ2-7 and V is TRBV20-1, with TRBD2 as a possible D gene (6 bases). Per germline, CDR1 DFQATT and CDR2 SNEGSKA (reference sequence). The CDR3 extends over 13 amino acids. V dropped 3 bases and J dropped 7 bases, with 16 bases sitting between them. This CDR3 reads CSARGTSQREQYF. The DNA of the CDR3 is TGCAGTGCTAGGGGGACTTCCCAGAGGGAGCAGTACTTC.

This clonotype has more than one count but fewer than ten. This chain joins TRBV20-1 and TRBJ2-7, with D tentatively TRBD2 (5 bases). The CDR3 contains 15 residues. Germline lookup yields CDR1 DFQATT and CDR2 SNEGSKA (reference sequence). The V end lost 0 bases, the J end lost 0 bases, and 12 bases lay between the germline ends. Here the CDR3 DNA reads TGCAGTGCTAGAGATCAGGCGGGCGTCTCCTACGAGCAGTACTTC. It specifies CSARDQAGVSYEQYF.

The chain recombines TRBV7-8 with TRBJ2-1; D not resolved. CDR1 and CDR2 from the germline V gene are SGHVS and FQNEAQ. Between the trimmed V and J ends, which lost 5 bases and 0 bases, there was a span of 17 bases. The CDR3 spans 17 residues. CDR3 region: CASSTQDLLSSYNEQFF. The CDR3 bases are TGTGCCAGCAGCACCCAAGACTTACTGAGCTCCTACAATGAGCAGTTCTTC.

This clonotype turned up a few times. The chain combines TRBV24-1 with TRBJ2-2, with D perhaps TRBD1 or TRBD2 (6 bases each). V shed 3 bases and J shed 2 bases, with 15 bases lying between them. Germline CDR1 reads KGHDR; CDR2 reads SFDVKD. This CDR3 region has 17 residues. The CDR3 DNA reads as TGTGCCACCAGTGATCCCCCAGGGGCGGGAAACACCGGGGAGCTGTTTTTT. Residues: CATSDPPGAGNTGELFF.

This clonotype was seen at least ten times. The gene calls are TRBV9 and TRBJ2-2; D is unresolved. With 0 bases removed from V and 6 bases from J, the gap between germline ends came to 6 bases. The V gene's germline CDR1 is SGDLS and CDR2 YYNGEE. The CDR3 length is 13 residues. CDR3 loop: CASSVESAGELFF. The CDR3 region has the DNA TGTGCCAGCAGCGTAGAATCGGCCGGGGAGCTGTTTTTT. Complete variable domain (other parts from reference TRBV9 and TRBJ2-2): DSGVTQTPKHLITATGQRVTLRCSPRSGDLSVYWYQQSLDQGLQFLIQYYNGEERAKGNILERFSAQQFPDLHSELNLSSLELGDSALYFCASSVESAGELFFGEGSRLTVL.

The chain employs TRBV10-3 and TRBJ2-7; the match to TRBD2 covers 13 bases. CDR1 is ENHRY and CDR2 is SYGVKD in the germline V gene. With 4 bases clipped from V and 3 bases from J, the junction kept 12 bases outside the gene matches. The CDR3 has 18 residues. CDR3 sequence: CAISASGLAGSSGYEQYF. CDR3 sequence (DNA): TGTGCCATCAGTGCATCGGGACTAGCGGGATCAAGCGGCTACGAGCAGTACTTC.

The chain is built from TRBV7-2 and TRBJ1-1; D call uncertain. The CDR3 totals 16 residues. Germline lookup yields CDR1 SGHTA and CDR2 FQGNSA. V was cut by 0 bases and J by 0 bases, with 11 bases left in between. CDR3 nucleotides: TGTGCCAGCAGCTTAGCCCACGGAACCATGAACACTGAAGCTTTCTTT. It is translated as CASSLAHGTMNTEAFF.